Sequencing of this T cell receptor (beta chain) was carried out in a study of low-dose radiotherapy and immunotherapy resistance in tumors. Turning to the study itself: Ipilimumab 1 mg/kg every six weeks, together with nivolumab 240 mg every two weeks, was given intravenously to patients.

Alpha- and beta-chain coverage of first-strand cDNA came from TRAV- and TRBV-specific primers. Amplification of TCRs used a constant-region primer and V-primer adapter for 15 to 25 PCR cycles. TCRdb passed the reads through MiXCR, listing each CDR3 protein once. This sample has about 44,000 distinct CDR3 sequences, with less than 30% found just once. Indicated time point: after trial treatment. Treatment specified: LDRT plus nivolumab, ipilimumab, low-dose cyclophosphamide and aspirin (RACIN trial). Germline V CDR1 and CDR2: MNHEY, SVGEGT. The CDR3 has 15 amino acids. This material consisted of PBMCs, taken after low-dose radiotherapy plus immunotherapy. The rearrangement joins TRBV6-2 or TRBV6-3 to TRBJ2-7; TRBD2 aligns across 13 bases. The DNA matches TRBJ2-5 better at its end, which makes the J call doubtful. The TCR comes from a male donor with prostate cancer. Here the CDR3 reads CASSETSGGAATQYF. CDR3 sequence (DNA): TGTGCCAGCAGCGAAACTAGCGGGGGGGCCGCGACCCAGTACTTC.